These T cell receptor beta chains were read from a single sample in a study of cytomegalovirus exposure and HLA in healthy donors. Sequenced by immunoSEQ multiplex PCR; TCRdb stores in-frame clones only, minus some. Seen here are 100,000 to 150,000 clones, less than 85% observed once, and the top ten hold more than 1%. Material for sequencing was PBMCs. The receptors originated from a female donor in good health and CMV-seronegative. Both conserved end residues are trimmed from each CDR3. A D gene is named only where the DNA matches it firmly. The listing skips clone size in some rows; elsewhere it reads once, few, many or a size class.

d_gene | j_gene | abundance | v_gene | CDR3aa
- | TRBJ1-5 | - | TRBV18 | ASSPVYNRAQPQH
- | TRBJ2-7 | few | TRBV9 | ASSVAGTTSYEQY
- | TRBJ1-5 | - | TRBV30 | AWRSWGDQPQH
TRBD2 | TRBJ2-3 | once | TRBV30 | AQAGDPKHTQY
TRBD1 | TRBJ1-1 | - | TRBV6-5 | ASSFTNQGQDEAF
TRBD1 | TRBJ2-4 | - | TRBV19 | ASKGTGGISQY
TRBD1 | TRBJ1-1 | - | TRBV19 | ASRYLSGTGDTEAF
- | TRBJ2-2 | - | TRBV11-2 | ASSFMNTGELF
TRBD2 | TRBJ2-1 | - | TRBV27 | ASSFASGGLYNEQF
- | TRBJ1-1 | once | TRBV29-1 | SPKRPGTEAF
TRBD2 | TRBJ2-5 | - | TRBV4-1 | ASSSGTSGGAFLLETQY
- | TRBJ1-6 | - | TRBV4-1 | ASSPLRQTSSSYNSPLH
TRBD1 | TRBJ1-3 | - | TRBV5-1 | ASSSGGLGNTIY
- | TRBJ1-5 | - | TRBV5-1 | ASSLEPGLRQPQH
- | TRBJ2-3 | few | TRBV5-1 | ASSNGTIDTQY
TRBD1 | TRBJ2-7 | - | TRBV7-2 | ASRHTGGDTHYEQY